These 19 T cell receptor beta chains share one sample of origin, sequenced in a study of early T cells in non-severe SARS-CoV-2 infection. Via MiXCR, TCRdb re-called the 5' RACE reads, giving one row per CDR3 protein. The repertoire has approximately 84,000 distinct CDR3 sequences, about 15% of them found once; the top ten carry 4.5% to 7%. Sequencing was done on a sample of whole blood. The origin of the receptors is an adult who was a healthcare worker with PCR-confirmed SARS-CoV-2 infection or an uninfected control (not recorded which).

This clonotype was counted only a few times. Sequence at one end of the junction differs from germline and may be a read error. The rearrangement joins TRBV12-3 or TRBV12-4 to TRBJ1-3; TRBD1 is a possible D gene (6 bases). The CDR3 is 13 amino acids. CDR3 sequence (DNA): TGTGCCACCATCCGGGACAATGGAAACACCATATATTTC. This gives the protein CATIRDNGNTIYF.

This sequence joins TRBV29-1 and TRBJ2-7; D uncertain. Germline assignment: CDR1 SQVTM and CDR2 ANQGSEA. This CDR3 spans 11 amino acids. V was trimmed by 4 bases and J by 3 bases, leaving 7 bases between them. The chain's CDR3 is CSVVQSYEQYF. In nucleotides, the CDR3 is TGCAGCGTTGTACAGAGCTACGAGCAGTACTTC.

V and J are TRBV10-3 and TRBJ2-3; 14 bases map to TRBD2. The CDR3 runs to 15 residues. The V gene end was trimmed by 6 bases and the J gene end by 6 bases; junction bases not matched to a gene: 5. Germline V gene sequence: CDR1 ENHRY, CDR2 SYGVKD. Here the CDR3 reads CAIRGGLAGEDTQYF. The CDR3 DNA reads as TGTGCCATCAGGGGGGGACTAGCGGGAGAGGATACGCAGTATTTT.

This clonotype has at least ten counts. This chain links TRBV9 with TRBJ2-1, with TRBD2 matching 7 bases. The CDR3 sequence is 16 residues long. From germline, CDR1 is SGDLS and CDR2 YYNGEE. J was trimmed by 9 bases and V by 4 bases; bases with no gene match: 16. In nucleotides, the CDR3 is TGTGCCAGCAGCAGCAGGAGCGGGAATATTGAAATTGAGCAGTTCTTC. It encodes CASSSRSGNIEIEQFF.

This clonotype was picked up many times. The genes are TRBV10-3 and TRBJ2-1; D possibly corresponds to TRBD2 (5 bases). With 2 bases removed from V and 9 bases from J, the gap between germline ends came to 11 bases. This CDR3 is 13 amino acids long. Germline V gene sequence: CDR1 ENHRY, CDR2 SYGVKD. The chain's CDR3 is CAISETTGIEQFF. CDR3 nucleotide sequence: TGTGCCATCAGTGAGACTACCGGGATTGAGCAGTTCTTC.

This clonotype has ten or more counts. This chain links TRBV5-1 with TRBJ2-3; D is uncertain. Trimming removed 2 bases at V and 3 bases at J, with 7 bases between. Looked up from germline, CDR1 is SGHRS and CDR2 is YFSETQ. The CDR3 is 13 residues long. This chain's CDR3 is CASSFGPTDTQYF. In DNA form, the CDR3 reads TGCGCCAGCAGCTTCGGACCGACAGATACGCAGTATTTT.

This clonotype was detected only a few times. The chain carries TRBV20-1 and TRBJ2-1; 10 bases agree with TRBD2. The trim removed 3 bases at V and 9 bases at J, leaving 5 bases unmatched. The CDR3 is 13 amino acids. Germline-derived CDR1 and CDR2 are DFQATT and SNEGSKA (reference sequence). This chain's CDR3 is CSASLAGVGEQFF. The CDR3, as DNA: TGCAGTGCTAGTCTAGCGGGAGTCGGTGAGCAGTTCTTC.

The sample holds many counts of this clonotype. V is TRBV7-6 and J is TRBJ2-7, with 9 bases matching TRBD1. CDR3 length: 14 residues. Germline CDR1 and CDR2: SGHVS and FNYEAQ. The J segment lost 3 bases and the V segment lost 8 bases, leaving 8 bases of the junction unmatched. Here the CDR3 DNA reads TGTGCCAGCTGGGGACAGGGCTTGGACTACGAGCAGTACTTC. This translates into CASWGQGLDYEQYF.

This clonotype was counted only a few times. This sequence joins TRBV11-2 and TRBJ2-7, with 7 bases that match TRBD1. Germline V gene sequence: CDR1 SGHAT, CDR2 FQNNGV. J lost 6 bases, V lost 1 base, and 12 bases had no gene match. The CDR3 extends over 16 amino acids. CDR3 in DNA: TGTGCCAGCAGCTTAGGTGACAGGGCTTCACTACTCGAGCAGTACTTC. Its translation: CASSLGDRASLLEQYF.

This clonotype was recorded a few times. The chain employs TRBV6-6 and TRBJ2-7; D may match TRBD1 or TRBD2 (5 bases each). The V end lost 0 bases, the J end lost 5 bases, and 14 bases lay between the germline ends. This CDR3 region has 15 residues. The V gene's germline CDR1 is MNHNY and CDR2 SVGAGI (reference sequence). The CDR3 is CASSYSLYGGNEQYF. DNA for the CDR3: TGTGCCAGCAGTTACTCGCTTTATGGGGGTAACGAGCAGTACTTC.

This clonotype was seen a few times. The CDR3 reads CASSLVATTSGNTIYF. Written as DNA, the CDR3 is TGTGCCAGCAGCTTAGTTGCGACAACTTCTGGAAACACCATATATTTT. The chain is built from TRBV7-2 and TRBJ1-3; no firm D call. The V gene lost 1 base and the J gene lost 1 base, with 11 bases spanning the gap. CDR1 and CDR2 from the germline V gene are SGHTA and FQGNSA. The CDR3 is made up of 16 amino acids.

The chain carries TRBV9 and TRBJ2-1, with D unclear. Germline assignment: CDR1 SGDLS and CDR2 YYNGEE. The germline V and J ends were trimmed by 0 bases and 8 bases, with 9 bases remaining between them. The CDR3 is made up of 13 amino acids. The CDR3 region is CASSVAGVHEQFF. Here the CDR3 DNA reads TGTGCCAGCAGCGTAGCTGGAGTCCATGAGCAGTTCTTC.

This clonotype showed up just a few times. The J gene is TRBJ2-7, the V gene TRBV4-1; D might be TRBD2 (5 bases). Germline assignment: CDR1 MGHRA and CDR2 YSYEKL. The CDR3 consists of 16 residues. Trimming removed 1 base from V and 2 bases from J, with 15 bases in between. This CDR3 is CASSQVEGSATYEQYF. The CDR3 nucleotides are TGCGCCAGCAGCCAAGTGGAAGGGAGCGCCACCTACGAGCAGTACTTC.

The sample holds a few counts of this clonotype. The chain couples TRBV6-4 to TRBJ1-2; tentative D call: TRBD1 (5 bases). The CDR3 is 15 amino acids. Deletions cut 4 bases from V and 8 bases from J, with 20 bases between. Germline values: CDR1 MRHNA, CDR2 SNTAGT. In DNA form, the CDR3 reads TGTGCCAGCAGTGGCAGTGAGGGATCGGGGGAAGGCTACACCTTC. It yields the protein CASSGSEGSGEGYTF.

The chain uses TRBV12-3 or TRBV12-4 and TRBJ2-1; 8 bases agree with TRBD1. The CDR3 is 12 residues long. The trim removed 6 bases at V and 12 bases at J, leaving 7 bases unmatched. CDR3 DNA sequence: TGTGCCAGCAGCGGGACAGGCGAAGGGCAGTTCTTC. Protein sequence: CASSGTGEGQFF.

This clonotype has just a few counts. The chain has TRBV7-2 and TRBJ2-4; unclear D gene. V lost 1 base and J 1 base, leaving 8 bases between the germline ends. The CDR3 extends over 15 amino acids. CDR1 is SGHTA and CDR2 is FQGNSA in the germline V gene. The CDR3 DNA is TGTGCCAGCAGCTTAGGGCTGGGGGCCAAAAACATTCAGTACTTC. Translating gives CASSLGLGAKNIQYF.

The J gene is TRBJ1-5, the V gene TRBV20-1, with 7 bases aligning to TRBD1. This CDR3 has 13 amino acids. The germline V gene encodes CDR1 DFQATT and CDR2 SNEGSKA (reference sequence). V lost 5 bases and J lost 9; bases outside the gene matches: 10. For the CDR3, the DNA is TGCAGTGCTGACAGACAGGGCCGGGGGCCCCAGCATTTT. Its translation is CSADRQGRGPQHF.

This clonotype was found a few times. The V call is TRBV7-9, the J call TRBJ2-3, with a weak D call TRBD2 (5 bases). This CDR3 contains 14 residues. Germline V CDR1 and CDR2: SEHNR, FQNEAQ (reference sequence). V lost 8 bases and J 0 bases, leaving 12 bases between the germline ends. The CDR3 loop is CASRGLVSTDTQYF. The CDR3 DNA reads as TGTGCCAGCCGAGGACTCGTTAGCACAGATACGCAGTATTTT.

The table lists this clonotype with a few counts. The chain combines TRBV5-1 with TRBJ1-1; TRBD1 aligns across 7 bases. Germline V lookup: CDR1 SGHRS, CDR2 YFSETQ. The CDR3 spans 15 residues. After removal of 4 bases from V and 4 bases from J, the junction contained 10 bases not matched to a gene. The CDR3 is CASSLRQGWSTEAFF. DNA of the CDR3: TGCGCCAGCAGCCTACGACAGGGCTGGAGCACTGAAGCTTTCTTT.